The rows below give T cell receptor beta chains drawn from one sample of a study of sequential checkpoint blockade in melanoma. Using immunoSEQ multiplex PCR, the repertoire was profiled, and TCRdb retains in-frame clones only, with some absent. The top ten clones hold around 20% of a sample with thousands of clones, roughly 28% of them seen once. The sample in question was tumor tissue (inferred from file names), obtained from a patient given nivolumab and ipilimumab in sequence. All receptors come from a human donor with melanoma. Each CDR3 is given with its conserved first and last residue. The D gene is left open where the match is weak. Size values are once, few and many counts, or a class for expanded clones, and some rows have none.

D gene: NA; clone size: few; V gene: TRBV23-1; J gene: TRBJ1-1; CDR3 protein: CASSILSSGEAFF; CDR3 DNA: TGCGCCAGCTCCATCCTAAGTTCCGGGGAAGCTTTCTTT
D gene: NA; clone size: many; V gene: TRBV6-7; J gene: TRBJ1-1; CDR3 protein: CASSYGRLNTEAFF; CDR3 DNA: TGTGCCAGCAGTTACGGGCGGTTGAACACTGAAGCTTTCTTT
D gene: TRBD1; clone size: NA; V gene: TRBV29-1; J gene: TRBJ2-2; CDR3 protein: CSVGGQGNTGELFF; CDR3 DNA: TGCAGCGTCGGGGGACAGGGGAACACCGGGGAGCTGTTTTTT
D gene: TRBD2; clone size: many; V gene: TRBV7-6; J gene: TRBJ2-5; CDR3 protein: CASSLASSGGGPKETQYF; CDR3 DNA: TGTGCCAGCAGCTTAGCATCCTCGGGCGGGGGGCCGAAAGAGACCCAGTACTTC
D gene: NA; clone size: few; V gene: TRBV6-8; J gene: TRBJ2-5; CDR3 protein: CASSPTGRAETQYF; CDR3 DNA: TGTGCCAGCAGCCCGACGGGGCGGGCGGAGACCCAGTACTTC
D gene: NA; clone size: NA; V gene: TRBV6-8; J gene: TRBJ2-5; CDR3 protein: CASSFRGPYQETQYF; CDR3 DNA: TGTGCCAGCAGTTTCAGGGGTCCGTACCAAGAGACCCAGTACTTC
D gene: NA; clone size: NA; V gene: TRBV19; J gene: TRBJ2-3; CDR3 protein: CASSLQGNTDTQYF; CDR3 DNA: TGTGCCAGTAGTCTACAGGGTAACACAGATACGCAGTATTTT
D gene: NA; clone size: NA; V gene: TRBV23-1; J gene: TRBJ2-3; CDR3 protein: CASSQGLGYTDTQYF; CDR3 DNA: TGCGCCAGCAGTCAGGGTCTAGGATACACAGATACGCAGTATTTT
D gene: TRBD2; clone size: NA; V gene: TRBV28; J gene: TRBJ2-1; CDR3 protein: CASSFTGRRYNEQFF; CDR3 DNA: TGTGCCAGCAGTTTCACCGGGAGGAGGTACAATGAGCAGTTCTTC
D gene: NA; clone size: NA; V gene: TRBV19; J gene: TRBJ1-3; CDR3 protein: CASSTDRTRNTIYF; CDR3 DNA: TGTGCCAGTAGTACGGACAGAACGCGAAACACCATATATTTT
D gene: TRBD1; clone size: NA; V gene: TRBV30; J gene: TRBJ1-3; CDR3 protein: CAWSGTGQSSGNTIYF; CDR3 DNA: TGTGCCTGGAGCGGGACAGGGCAATCCTCTGGAAACACCATATATTTT
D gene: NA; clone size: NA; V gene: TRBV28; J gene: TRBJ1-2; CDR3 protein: CASSSAGGNYGYTF; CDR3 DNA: TGTGCCAGCAGCTCCGCCGGGGGAAACTATGGCTACACCTTC
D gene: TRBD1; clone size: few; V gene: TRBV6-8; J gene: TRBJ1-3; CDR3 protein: CASHPGQHSGNTIYF; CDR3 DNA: TGTGCCAGCCATCCGGGACAGCACTCTGGAAACACCATATATTTT
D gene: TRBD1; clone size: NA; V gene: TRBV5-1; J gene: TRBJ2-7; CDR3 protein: CASSFTGDTYEQYF; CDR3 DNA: TGCGCCAGCAGCTTTACAGGGGATACCTACGAGCAGTACTTC
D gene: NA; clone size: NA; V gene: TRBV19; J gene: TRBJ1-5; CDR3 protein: CASSWGTADQPQHF; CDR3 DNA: TGTGCCAGTAGTTGGGGGACGGCTGATCAGCCCCAGCATTTT
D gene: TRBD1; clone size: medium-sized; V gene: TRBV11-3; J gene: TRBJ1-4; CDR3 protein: CASSSGGRESEKLFF; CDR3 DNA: TGTGCCAGCAGCTCAGGGGGCCGGGAGTCCGAAAAACTGTTTTTT
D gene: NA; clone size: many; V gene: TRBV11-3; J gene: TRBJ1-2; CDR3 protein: CASSLVVQGNYGYTF; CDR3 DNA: TGTGCCAGCAGCTTAGTGGTTCAGGGAAACTATGGCTACACCTTC
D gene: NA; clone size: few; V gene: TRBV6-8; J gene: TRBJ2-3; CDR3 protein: CASTPAGTDTQYF; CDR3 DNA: TGTGCCAGCACTCCGGCGGGAACAGATACGCAGTATTTT
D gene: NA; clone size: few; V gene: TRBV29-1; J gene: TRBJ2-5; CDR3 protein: CSVRRAAEETQYF; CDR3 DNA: TGCAGCGTCCGTCGCGCAGCAGAAGAGACCCAGTACTTC
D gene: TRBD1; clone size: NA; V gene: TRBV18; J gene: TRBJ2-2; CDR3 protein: CASSFRRDRVRTGELFF; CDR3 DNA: TGTGCCAGCTCATTCCGCCGGGACAGGGTTCGGACCGGGGAGCTGTTTTTT
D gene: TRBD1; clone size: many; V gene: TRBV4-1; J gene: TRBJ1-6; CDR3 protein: CASSLRGQYNSPLHF; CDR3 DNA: TGCGCCAGCAGCTTAAGGGGACAGTATAATTCACCCCTCCACTTT
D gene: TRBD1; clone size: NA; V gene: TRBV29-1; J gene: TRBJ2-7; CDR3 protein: CSVGQGASYEQYF; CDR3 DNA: TGCAGCGTTGGACAGGGGGCCTCCTACGAGCAGTACTTC
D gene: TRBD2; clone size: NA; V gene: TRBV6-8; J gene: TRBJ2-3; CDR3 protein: CAISAARSTSGPTDTQYF; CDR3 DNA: TGTGCCATCAGTGCCGCCAGGAGTACTAGCGGACCCACAGATACGCAGTATTTT
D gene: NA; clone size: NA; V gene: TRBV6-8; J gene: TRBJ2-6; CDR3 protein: CASSYQGTGANVLTF; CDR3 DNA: TGTGCCAGCAGTTACCAGGGGACCGGGGCCAACGTCCTGACTTTC
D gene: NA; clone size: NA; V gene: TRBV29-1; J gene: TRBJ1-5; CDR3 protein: CSARDGGNQPQHF; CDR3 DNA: TGCAGCGCCCGGGACGGGGGCAATCAGCCCCAGCATTTT
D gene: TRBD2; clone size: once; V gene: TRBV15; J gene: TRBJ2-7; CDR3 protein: CATSSLASGEYSYEQYF; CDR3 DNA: TGTGCCACCAGCAGTTTGGCTAGCGGGGAATACTCCTACGAGCAGTACTTC
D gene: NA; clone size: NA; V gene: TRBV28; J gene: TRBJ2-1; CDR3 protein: CASSLIGRNYNEQFF; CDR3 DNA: TGTGCCAGCAGTTTAATCGGGCGGAACTACAATGAGCAGTTCTTC